This entry is about one TCR beta chain. Repertoires were generated with immunoSEQ multiplex PCR, while TCRdb's copy carries only in-frame clones and drops some. The table lists 150,000 or so clones, approximately 85% of them singletons, with 0.63% in the top ten. These data come from a study of blood T cell repertoires in COVID-19. The CDR3 runs to 15 residues. Germline CDR1 and CDR2: KGHSY and FQNENV. The V segment lost 4 bases and the J segment 5 bases; nucleotides outside the gene matches: 11. Enrolled during active infection, Seattle patients were then followed longitudinally. This clonotype was obtained from a man in his sixties with COVID-19, enrolled during active disease. Sequenced sample: peripheral blood. The V gene is TRBV16, the J gene TRBJ2-7; 7 bases align to TRBD1. Here the CDR3 reads CASSPQTGLTHEQYF. The CDR3 DNA reads as TGTGCCAGCAGCCCCCAGACAGGGCTAACCCACGAGCAGTACTTC.